Listed below are T cell receptor beta chains from one sample, sequenced in a study of blood T cell repertoires in COVID-19. The data were produced by immunoSEQ multiplex PCR, yet TCRdb's version contains in-frame clones alone and is incomplete. The profile shows more than 200,000 clones, over 70% of them singletons. Source material: peripheral blood. The source is an elderly woman with acute or convalescent COVID-19. CDR3s include the opening cysteine and the closing phenylalanine or tryptophan. Fields, in order: J gene, D gene, V gene, clone size, CDR3 protein, CDR3 DNA. A D gene is named only where the DNA matches it firmly. Some rows mark clone size as missing; the rest say once, few, many or name a class of expanded clone.

j_call: TRBJ2-3; d_call: -; v_call: TRBV7-2; clone_size: -; cdr3_aa: CASSLSRTDTQYF; cdr3_nt: TGTGCCAGCAGCTTATCCCGGACAGATACGCAGTATTTT
j_call: TRBJ2-2; d_call: TRBD1; v_call: TRBV20-1; clone_size: -; cdr3_aa: CSAIDPGTATGELFF; cdr3_nt: TGCAGTGCTATTGACCCCGGGACAGCCACCGGGGAGCTGTTTTTT
j_call: TRBJ2-5; d_call: -; v_call: TRBV7-8; clone_size: -; cdr3_aa: CASSLGHRVETQYF; cdr3_nt: TGTGCCAGCAGCTTAGGGCACAGGGTGGAGACCCAGTACTTC
j_call: TRBJ1-2; d_call: TRBD1; v_call: TRBV7-8; clone_size: few; cdr3_aa: CASSRGTGAITNYGYTF; cdr3_nt: TGTGCCAGCAGCCGCGGGACAGGGGCCATCACTAACTATGGCTACACCTTC
j_call: TRBJ2-1; d_call: TRBD2; v_call: TRBV24-1; clone_size: -; cdr3_aa: CATSPGTRYNEQFF; cdr3_nt: TGTGCCACCAGTCCCGGGACTAGGTACAATGAGCAGTTCTTC
j_call: TRBJ2-1; d_call: -; v_call: TRBV5-1; clone_size: -; cdr3_aa: CAGSLVSGDNEQFF; cdr3_nt: TGCGCCGGTAGTCTGGTATCGGGTGACAATGAGCAGTTCTTC
j_call: TRBJ1-6; d_call: -; v_call: TRBV6-5; clone_size: -; cdr3_aa: CASRRGQSYSPLHF; cdr3_nt: TGTGCCAGCAGGCGAGGACAGAGCTACTCACCCCTCCACTTT
j_call: TRBJ1-3; d_call: -; v_call: TRBV11-3; clone_size: -; cdr3_aa: CASSSTGSNTIYF; cdr3_nt: TGTGCCAGCAGCTCTACAGGTTCGAACACCATATATTTT
j_call: TRBJ1-5; d_call: -; v_call: TRBV11-2; clone_size: -; cdr3_aa: CASSQSGESNQPQHF; cdr3_nt: TGTGCCAGCAGCCAATCGGGAGAGAGCAATCAGCCCCAGCATTTT
j_call: TRBJ1-6; d_call: TRBD1; v_call: TRBV28; clone_size: -; cdr3_aa: CATNSPGGRDLTYNSPLHF; cdr3_nt: TGTGCCACTAACTCACCAGGGGGGCGCGATTTAACCTATAATTCACCCCTCCACTTT